The clone carrying this T cell receptor (beta chain) was recorded at least ten times. This specimen comes from a study of neurological immune-mediated disorders. TCRdb re-called the 5' RACE reads with MiXCR, one entry per CDR3 protein. The sample includes fewer than 35,000 distinct CDR3 sequences, about 3.5% of them seen just once. The length of the CDR3 is 14 residues. Germline CDR1 LNHNV, CDR2 YYDKDF (reference sequence). Trimming cost V 9 bases and J 3 bases; bases outside gene matches: 7. Sequencing was performed on PBMCs. J is TRBJ2-3 and V is TRBV15; TRBD2 matches at 9 bases. This receptor was identified in a woman between 25 and 40 years old with multiple sclerosis. The CDR3 DNA sequence: TGTGCCACGGCCTGGCGGGGGGGGACAGATACGCAGTATTTT. The encoded protein is CATAWRGGTDTQYF.